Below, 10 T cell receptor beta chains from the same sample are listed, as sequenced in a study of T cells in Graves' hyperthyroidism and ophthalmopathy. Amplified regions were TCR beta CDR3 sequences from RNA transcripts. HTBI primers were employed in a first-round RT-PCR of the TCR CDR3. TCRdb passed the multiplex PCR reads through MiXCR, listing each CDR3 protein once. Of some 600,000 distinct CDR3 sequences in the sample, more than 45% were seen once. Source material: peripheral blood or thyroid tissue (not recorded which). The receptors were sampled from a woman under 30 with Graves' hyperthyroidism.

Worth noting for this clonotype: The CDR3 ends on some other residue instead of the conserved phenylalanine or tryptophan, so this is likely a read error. This chain's CDR3 is CASSQRSKRQEAFS. The CDR3 bases are TGCGCCAGCAGCCAAAGAAGTAAAAGACAGGAAGCTTTCTCT. The V and J genes are TRBV7-3 and TRBJ1-1; maybe TRBD1 (5 bases). This CDR3 is built from 14 residues. Germline assignment: CDR1 SGHTA and CDR2 FQGTGA.

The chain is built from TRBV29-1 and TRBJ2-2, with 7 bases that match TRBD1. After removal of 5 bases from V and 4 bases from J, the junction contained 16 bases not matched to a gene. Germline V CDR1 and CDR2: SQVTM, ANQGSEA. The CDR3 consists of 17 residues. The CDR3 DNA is TGCAGCGTTAGGGCAGGGGGTACGGGACGTGGCACCGGGGAGCTGTTTTTT. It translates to CSVRAGGTGRGTGELFF.

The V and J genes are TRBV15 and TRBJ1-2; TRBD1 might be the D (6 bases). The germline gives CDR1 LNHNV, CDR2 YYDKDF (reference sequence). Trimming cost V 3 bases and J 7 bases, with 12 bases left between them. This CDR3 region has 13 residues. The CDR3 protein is CATSSDRPLGYTF. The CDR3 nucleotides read TGTGCCACCAGCAGCGACAGGCCTCTTGGCTACACCTTC.

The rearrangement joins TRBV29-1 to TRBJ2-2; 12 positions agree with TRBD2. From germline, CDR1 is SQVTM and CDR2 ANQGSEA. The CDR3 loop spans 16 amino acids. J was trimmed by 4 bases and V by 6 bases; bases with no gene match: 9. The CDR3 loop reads CSVRPSGRASTGELFF. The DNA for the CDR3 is TGCAGCGTGAGACCTAGCGGGAGGGCCAGCACCGGGGAGCTGTTTTTT.

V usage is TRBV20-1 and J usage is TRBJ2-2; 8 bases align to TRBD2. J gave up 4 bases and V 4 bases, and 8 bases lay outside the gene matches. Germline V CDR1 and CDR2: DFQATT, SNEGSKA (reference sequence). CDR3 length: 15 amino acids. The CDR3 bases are TGCAGTGCTATAGTCAGCGGGAGTTTCACCGGGGAGCTGTTTTTT. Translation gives CSAIVSGSFTGELFF.

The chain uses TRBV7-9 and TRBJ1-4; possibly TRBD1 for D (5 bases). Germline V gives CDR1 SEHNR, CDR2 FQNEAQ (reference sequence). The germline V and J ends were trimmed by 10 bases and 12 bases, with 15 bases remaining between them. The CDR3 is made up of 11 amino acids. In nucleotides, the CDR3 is TGTGCCACCGCCGACAGTCTGGAACTGTTTTTT. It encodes CATADSLELFF.

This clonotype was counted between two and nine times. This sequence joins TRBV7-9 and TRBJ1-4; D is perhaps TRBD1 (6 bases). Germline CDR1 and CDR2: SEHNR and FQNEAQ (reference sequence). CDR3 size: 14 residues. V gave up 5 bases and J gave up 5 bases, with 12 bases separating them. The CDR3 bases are TGTGCCAGCAGCCCTGGGGGCGGGAATGAAAAACTGTTTTTT. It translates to CASSPGGGNEKLFF. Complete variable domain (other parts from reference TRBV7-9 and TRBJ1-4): DTGVSQNPRHKITKRGQNVTFRCDPISEHNRLYWYRQTLGQGPEFLTYFQNEAQLEKSRLLSDRFSAERPKGSFSTLEIQRTEQGDSAMYLCASSPGGGNEKLFFGSGTQLSVL.

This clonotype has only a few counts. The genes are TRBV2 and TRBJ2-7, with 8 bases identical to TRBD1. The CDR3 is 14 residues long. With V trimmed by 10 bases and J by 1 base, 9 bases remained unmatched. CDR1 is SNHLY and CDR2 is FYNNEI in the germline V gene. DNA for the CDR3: TGTGCCACCCGCCCGGACAGGGATTCCTACGAGCAGTACTTC. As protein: CATRPDRDSYEQYF.

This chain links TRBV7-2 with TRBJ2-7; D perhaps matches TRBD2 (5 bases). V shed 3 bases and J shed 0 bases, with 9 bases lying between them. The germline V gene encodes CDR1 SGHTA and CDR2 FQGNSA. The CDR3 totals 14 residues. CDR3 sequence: CASSFFRDSYEQYF. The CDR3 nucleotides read TGTGCCAGCAGCTTCTTCCGGGACTCCTACGAGCAGTACTTC. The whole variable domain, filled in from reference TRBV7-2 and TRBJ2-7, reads GAGVSQSPSNKVTEKGKDVELRCDPISGHTALYWYRQSLGQGLEFLIYFQGNSAPDKSGLPSDRFSAERTGGSVSTLTIQRTQQEDSAVYLCASSFFRDSYEQYFGPGTRLTVT.

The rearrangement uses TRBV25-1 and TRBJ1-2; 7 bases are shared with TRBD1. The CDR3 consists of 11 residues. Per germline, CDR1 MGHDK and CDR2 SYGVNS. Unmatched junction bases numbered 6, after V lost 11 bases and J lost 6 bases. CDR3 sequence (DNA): TGTGCCGGACAGGCTTGGGATGGCTACACCTTC. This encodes CAGQAWDGYTF.